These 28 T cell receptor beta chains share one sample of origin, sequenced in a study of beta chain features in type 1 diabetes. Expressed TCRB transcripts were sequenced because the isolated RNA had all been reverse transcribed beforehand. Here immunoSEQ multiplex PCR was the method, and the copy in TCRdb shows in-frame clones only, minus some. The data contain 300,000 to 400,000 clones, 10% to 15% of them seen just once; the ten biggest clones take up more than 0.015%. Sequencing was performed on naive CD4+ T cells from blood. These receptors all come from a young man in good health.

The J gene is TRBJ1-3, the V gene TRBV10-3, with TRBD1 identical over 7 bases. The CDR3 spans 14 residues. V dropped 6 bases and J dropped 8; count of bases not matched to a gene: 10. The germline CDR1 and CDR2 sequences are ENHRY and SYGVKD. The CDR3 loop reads CAIRATGTVDTIYF. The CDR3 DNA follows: TGTGCCATCAGAGCCACCGGGACAGTAGACACCATATATTTT.

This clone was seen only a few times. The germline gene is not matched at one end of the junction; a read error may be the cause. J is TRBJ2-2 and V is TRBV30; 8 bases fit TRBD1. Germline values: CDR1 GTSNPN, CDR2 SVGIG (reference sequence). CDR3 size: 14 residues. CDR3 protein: CAWSRDRNTEELFF. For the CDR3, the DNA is TGTGCCTGGAGTAGGGACAGGAACACCGAGGAGCTGTTTTTT.

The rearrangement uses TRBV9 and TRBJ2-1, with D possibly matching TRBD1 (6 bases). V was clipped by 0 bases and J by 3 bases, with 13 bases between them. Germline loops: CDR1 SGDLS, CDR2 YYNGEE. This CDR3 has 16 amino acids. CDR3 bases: TGTGCCAGCAGCGTAGGTGGGGGCGCCGGCTACAATGAGCAGTTCTTC. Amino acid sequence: CASSVGGGAGYNEQFF.

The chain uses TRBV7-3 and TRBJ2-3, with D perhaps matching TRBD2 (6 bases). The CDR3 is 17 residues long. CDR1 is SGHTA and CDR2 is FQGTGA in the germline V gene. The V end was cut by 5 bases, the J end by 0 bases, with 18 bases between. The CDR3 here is CASSRRAGQPSTDTQYF. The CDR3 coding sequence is TGTGCCAGCAGCCGGCGGGCGGGGCAACCTAGCACAGATACGCAGTATTTT. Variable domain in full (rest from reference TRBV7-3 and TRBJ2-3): GAGVSQTPSNKVTEKGKYVELRCDPISGHTALYWYRQSLGQGPEFLIYFQGTGAADDSGLPNDRFFAVRPEGSVSTLKIQRTERGDSAVYLCASSRRAGQPSTDTQYFGPGTRLTVL.

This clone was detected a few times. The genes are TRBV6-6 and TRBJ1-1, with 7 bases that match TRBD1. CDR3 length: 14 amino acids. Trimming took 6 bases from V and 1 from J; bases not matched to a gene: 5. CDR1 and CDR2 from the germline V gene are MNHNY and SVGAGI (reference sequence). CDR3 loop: CASSEGGSNTEAFF. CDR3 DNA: TGTGCCAGCAGCGAAGGGGGCTCGAACACTGAAGCTTTCTTT.

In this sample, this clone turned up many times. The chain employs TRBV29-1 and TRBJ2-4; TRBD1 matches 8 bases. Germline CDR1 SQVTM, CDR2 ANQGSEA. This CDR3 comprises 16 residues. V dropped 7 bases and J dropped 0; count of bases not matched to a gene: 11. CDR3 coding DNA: TGCAGCGCCGGGAATGACAGGGGTCTAGCCAAAAACATTCAGTACTTC. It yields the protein CSAGNDRGLAKNIQYF.

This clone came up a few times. The CDR3 region is CASSQTSGKTDTQYF. The DNA for the CDR3 is TGTGCCAGCAGCCAGACTAGCGGGAAGACAGATACGCAGTATTTT. The chain employs TRBV4-2 and TRBJ2-3, with 11 positions matching TRBD2. The CDR3 extends over 15 amino acids. The V gene's germline CDR1 is LGHNA and CDR2 YNFKEQ. V dropped 3 bases and J dropped 3; count of bases not matched to a gene: 2.

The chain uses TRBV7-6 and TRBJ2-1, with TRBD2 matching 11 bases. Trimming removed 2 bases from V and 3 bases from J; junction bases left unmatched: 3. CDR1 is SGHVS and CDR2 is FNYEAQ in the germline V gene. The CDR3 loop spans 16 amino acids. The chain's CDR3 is CASSLQLAGVYNEQFF. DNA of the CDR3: TGTGCCAGCAGCTTACAACTAGCGGGAGTCTACAATGAGCAGTTCTTC.

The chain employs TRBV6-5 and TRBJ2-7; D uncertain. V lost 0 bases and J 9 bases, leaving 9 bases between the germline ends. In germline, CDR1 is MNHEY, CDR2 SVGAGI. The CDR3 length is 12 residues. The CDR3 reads CASSYSLSSQYF. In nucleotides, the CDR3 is TGTGCCAGCAGTTACTCGTTGTCTTCGCAGTACTTC.

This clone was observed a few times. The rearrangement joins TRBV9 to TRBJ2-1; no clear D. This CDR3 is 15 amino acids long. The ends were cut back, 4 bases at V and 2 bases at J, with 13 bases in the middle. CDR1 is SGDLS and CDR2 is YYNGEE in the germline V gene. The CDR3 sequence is CASSPGVRPYNEQFF. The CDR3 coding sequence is TGTGCCAGCAGCCCTGGCGTGCGGCCCTACAATGAGCAGTTCTTC.

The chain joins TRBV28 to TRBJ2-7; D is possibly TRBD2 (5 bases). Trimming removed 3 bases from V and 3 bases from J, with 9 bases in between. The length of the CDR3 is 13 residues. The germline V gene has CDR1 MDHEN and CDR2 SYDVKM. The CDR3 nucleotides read TGTGCCAGCAGTTTGGTCGGGGACTACGAGCAGTACTTC. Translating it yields CASSLVGDYEQYF.

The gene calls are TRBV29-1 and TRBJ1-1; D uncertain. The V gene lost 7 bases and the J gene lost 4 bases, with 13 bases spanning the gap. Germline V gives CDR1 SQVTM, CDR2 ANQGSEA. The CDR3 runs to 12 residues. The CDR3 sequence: CSAEGGATEAFF. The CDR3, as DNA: TGCAGCGCCGAGGGAGGTGCCACTGAAGCTTTCTTT.

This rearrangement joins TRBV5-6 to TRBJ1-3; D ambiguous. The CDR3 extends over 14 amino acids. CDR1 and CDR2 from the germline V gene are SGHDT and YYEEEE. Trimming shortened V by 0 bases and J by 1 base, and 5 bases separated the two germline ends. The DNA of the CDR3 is TGTGCCAGCAGCTTGGTAGAATCTGGAAACACCATATATTTT. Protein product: CASSLVESGNTIYF.

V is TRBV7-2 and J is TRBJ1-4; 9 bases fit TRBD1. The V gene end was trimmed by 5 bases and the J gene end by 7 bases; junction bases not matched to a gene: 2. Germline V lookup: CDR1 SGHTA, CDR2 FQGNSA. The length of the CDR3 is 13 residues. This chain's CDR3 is CASSLDRGEKLFF. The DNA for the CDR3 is TGTGCCAGCAGCCTGGACAGGGGTGAAAAACTGTTTTTT.

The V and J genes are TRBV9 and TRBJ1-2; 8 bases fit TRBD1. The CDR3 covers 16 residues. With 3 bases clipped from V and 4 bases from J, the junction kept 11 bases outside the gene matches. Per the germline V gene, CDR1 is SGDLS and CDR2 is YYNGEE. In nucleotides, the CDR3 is TGTGCCAGCAGCGCGACTTGGACAGGGACCCTCTATGGCTACACCTTC. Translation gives CASSATWTGTLYGYTF.

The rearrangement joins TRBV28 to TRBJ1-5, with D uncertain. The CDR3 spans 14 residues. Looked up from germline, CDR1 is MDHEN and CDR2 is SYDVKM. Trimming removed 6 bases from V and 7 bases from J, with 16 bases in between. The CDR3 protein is CASSSDPPGQPQHF. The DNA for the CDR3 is TGTGCCAGCAGCTCCGATCCACCGGGGCAGCCCCAGCATTTT.

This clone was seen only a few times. The CDR3 reads CASRLDAGGPTDTQYF. For the CDR3, the DNA is TGTGCCAGCAGACTTGATGCGGGAGGGCCTACAGATACGCAGTATTTT. The chain combines TRBV6-4 with TRBJ2-3, with 9 bases matching TRBD2. CDR3 size: 16 residues. V lost 6 bases, J lost 3 bases, and 10 bases stayed unmatched. Germline V gives CDR1 MRHNA, CDR2 SNTAGT.

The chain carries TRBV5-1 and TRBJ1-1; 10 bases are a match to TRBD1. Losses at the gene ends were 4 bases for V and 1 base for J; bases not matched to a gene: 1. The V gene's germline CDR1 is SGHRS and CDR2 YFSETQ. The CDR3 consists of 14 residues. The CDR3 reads CASSRTGGNTEAFF. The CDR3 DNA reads TGCGCCAGCAGCCGGACAGGGGGGAACACTGAAGCTTTCTTT.

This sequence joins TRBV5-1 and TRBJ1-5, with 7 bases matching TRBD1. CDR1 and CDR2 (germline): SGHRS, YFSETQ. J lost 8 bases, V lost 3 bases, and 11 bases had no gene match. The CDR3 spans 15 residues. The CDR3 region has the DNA TGCGCCAGCAGCTCGGACGGACAGGAGGGTGAGCCCCAGCATTTT. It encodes CASSSDGQEGEPQHF.

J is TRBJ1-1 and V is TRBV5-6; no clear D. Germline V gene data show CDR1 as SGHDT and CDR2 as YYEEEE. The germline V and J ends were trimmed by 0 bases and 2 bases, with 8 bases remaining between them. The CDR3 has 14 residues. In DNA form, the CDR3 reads TGTGCCAGCAGCTTGGTAGGAGAAAACACTGAAGCTTTCTTT. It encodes CASSLVGENTEAFF.

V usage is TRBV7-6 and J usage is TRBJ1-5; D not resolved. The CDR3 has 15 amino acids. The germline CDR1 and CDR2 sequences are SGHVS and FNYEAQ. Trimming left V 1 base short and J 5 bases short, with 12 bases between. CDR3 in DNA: TGTGCCAGCAGCTTAGGCCCCGGGGTCCATCAGCCCCAGCATTTT. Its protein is CASSLGPGVHQPQHF.

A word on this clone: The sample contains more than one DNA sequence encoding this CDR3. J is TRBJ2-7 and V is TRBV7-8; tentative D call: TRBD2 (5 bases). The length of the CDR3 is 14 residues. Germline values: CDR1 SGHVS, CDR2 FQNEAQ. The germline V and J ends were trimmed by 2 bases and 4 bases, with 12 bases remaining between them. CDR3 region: CASSLSGVGYEQYF. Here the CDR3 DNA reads TGTGCCAGCAGCTTAAGCGGCGTCGGGTACGAGCAGTACTTC.

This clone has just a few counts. The CDR3 bases are TGTGCCTGGAGTGTAGACAGCTACGAGCAGTACTTC. This gives the protein CAWSVDSYEQYF. The chain links TRBV30 to TRBJ2-7; D is perhaps TRBD1 (5 bases). The V end was cut by 0 bases, the J end by 3 bases, with 6 bases between. The length of the CDR3 is 12 residues. In germline, CDR1 is GTSNPN, CDR2 SVGIG (reference sequence).

The CDR3 here is CSVEGRGRGRSYEQYF. In DNA form, the CDR3 reads TGCAGCGTTGAAGGAAGGGGCAGGGGGCGAAGCTACGAGCAGTACTTC. This sequence joins TRBV29-1 and TRBJ2-7; 8 bases are shared with TRBD1. CDR1 is SQVTM, CDR2 ANQGSEA, per germline. This CDR3 is 16 amino acids long. Trimming cost V 1 base and J 3 bases; bases outside gene matches: 11.

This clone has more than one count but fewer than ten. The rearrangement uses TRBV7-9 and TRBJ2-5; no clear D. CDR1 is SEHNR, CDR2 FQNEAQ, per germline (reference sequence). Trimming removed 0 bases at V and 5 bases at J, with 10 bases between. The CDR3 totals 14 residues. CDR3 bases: TGTGCCAGCAGCTTAGCCATCCTCGGGGAGACCCAGTACTTC. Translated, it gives CASSLAILGETQYF.

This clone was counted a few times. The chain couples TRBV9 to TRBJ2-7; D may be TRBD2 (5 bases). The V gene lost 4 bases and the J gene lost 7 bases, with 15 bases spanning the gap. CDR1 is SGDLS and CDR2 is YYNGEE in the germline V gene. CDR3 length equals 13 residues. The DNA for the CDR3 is TGTGCCAGCAGCACCGGACTCGCTCGGGAGCAGTACTTC. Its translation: CASSTGLAREQYF.

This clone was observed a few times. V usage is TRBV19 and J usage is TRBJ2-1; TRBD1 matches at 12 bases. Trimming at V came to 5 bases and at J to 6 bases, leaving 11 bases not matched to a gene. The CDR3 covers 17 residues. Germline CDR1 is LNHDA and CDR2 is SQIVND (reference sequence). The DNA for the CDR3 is TGTGCCAGTAGTCTCATAGCGGGACAGGGGGCTAGCAATGAGCAGTTCTTC. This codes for CASSLIAGQGASNEQFF.

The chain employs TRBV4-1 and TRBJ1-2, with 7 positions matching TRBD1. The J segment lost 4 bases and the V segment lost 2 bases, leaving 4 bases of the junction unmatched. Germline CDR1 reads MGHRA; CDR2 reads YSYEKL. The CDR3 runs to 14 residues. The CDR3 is CASSQPGTAYGYTF. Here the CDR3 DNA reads TGCGCCAGCAGCCAACCTGGGACAGCCTATGGCTACACCTTC.